This T cell receptor beta chain was retrieved from a study of shared clonotypes between healthy human individuals. Overall study: Plates per donor: three CD4 naive, three CD4 memory, two CD8 naive, one CD8 memory.

Each replicate PCR on the sorted subsets used 200 to 250 ng DNA (around 31,000 T cell genomes). Generated by immunoSEQ multiplex PCR, the TCRdb table keeps only in-frame clones and is missing some. Of roughly 1.4 million clones detected, approximately 98.5% appear once; the ten largest clones hold about 0.4%. Broader study findings: Richness estimates generally favored naive over memory subsets. In a few donors, around 5% of naive CD4 clonotypes appeared in common.

Remarks on this clone: The antigen remains unidentified.

Material for sequencing was naive CD4+ T cells sorted from blood. The subset denotes: CD45RA+ positively selected. This TCR derives from a young man in good health.

This chain's CDR3 is CASRSISSEENTGELFF. In DNA form, the CDR3 reads TGCGCCAGCAGGAGCATCTCTAGCGAGGAGAACACCGGGGAGCTGTTTTTT. The gene calls are TRBV10-2 and TRBJ2-2; D is perhaps TRBD2 (6 bases). Germline V gene sequence: CDR1 WSHSY, CDR2 SAAADI. V shed 6 bases and J shed 1 base, with 18 bases lying between them. The CDR3 extends over 17 amino acids.